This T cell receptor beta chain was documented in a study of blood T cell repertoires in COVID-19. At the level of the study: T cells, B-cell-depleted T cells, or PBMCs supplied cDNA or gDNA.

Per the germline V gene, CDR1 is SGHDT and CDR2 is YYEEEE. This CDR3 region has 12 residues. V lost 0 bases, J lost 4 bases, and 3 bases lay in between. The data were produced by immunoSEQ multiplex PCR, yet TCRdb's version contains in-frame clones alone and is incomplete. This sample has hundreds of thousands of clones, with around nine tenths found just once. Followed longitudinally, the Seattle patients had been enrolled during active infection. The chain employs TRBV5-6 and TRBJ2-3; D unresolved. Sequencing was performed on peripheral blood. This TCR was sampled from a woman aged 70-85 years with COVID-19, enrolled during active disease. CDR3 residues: CASSLVADTQYF. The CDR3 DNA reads TGTGCCAGCAGCTTGGTAGCAGATACGCAGTATTTT. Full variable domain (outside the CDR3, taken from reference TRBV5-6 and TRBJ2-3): DAGVTQSPTHLIKTRGQQVTLRCSPKSGHDTVSWYQQALGQGPQFIFQYYEEEERQRGNFPDRFSGHQFPNYSSELNVNALLLGDSALYLCASSLVADTQYFGPGTRLTVL.